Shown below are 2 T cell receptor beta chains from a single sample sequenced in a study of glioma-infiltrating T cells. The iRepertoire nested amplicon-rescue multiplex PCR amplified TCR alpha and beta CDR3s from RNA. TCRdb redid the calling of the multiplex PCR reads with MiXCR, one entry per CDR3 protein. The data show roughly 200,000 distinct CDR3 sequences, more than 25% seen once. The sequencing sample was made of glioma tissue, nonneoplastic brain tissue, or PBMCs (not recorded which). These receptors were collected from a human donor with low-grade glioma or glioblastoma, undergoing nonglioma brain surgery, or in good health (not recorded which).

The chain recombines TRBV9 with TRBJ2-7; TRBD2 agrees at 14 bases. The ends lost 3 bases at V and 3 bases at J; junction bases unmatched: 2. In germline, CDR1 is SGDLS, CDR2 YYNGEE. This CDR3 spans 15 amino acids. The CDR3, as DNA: TGTGCCAGCAGCGGGGGACTAGCGGGAGTCTACGAGCAGTACTTC. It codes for CASSGGLAGVYEQYF.

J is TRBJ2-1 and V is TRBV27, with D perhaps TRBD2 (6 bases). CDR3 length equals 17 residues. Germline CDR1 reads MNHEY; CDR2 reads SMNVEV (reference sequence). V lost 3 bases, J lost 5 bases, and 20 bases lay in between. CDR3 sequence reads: CASSFALGGGVDNEQFF. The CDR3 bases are TGTGCCAGCAGTTTTGCCCTAGGCGGAGGGGTGGACAATGAGCAGTTCTTC.